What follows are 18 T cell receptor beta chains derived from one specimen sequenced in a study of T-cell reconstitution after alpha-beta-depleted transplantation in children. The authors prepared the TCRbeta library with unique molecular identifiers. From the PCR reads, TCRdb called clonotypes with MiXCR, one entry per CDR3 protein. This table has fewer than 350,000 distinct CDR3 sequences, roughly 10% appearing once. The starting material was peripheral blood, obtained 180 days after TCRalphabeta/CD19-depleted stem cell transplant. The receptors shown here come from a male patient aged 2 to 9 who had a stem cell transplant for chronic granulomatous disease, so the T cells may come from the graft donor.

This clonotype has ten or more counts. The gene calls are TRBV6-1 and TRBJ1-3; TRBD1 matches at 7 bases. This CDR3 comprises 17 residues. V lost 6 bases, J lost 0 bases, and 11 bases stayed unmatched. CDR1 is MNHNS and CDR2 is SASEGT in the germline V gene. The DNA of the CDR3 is TGTGCCAGCAGGGGAACCCGACAGGGAGTCTCTGGAAACACCATATATTTT. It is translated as CASRGTRQGVSGNTIYF.

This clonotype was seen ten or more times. Here the CDR3 reads CASSWTGSNTGELFF. Written as DNA, the CDR3 is TGCGCCAGCAGCTGGACAGGGTCGAACACCGGGGAGCTGTTTTTT. The gene calls are TRBV5-1 and TRBJ2-2, with TRBD1 matching 8 bases. This CDR3 has 15 residues. Germline values: CDR1 SGHRS, CDR2 YFSETQ. Trimming took 3 bases from V and 0 from J; bases not matched to a gene: 1. Drawing the rest from reference TRBV5-1 and TRBJ2-2, the complete variable domain is KAGVTQTPRYLIKTRGQQVTLSCSPISGHRSVSWYQQTPGQGLQFLFEYFSETQRNKGNFPGRFSGRQFSNSRSEMNVSTLELGDSALYLCASSWTGSNTGELFFGEGSRLTVL.

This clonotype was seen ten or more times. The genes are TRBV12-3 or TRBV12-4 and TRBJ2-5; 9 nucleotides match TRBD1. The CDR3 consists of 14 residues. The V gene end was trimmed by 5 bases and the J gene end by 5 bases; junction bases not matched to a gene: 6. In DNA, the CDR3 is TGTGCCAGCAGTCCCCGACAGGGGGAGGAGACCCAGTACTTC. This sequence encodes CASSPRQGEETQYF.

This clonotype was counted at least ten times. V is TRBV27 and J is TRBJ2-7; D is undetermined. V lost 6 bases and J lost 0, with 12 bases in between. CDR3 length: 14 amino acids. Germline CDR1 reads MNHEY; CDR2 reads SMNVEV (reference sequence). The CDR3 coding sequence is TGTGCCAGCAGCCCTAGGTGGCCCTCCTACGAGCAGTACTTC. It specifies CASSPRWPSYEQYF.

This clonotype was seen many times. CDR3 sequence (DNA): TGTGCCAGCAGCCAAACGATCACTACCTACGAGCAGTACTTC. It codes for CASSQTITTYEQYF. The V and J genes are TRBV3-1 and TRBJ2-7; D gene uncertain. Germline CDR1 reads LGHDT; CDR2 reads YNNKEL (reference sequence). This CDR3 contains 14 residues. Trimming cost V 2 bases and J 2 bases, with 10 bases left between them.

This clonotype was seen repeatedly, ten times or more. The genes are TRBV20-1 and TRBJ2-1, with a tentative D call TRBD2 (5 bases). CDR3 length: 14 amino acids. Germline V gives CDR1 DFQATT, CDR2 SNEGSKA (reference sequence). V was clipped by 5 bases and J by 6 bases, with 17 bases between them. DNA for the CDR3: TGCAGTGCTTTAAGTGGCTTAGGAGGCAATGAGCAGTTCTTC. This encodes CSALSGLGGNEQFF.

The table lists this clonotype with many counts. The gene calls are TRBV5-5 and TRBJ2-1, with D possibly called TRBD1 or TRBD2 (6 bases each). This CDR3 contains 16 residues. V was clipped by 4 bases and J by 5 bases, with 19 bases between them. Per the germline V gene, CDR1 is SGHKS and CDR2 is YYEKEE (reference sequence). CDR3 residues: CASSRGAGTLNNEQFF. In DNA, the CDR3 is TGTGCCAGCAGCAGGGGGGCTGGGACTCTTAACAATGAGCAGTTCTTC. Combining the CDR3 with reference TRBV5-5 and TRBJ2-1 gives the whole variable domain DAGVTQSPTHLIKTRGQQVTLRCSPISGHKSVSWYQQVLGQGPQFIFQYYEKEERGRGNFPDRFSARQFPNYSSELNVNALLLGDSALYLCASSRGAGTLNNEQFFGPGTRLTVL.

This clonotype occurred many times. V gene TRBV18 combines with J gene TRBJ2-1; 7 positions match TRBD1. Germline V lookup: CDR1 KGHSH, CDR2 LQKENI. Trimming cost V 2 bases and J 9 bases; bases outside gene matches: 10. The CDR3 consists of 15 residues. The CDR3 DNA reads TGTGCCAGCTCACCATTGATAAGTTCAGGGGGTGAGCAGTTCTTC. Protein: CASSPLISSGGEQFF.

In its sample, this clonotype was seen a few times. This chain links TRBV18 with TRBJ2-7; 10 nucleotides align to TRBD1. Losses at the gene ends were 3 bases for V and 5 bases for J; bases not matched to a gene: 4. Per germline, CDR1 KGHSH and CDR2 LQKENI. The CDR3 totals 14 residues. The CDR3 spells CASSPRQGANEQYF. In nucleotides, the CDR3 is TGTGCCAGCTCACCTCGACAGGGGGCCAACGAGCAGTACTTC.

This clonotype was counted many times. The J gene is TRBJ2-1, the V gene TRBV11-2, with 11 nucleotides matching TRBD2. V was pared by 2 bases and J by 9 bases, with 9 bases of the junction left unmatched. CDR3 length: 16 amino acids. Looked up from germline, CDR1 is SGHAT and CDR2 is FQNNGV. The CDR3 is CASSLPGTSGSSEQFF. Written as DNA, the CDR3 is TGTGCCAGCAGCTTACCCGGCACTAGCGGGAGCAGTGAGCAGTTCTTC.

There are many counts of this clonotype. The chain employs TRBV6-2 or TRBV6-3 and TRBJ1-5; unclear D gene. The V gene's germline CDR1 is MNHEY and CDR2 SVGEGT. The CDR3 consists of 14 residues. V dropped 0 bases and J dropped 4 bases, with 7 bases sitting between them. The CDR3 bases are TGTGCCAGCAGTTACTCGGGGTGGAATCAGCCCCAGCATTTT. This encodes CASSYSGWNQPQHF.

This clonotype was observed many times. CDR3 DNA: TGCAGTACATGGGACAGGGAGGACTATGGCTACACCTTC. It yields the protein CSTWDREDYGYTF. This chain joins TRBV20-1 and TRBJ1-2, with 9 bases fitting TRBD1. V was pared by 8 bases and J by 3 bases, with 7 bases of the junction left unmatched. Germline CDR1 DFQATT, CDR2 SNEGSKA (reference sequence). The CDR3 is 13 amino acids.

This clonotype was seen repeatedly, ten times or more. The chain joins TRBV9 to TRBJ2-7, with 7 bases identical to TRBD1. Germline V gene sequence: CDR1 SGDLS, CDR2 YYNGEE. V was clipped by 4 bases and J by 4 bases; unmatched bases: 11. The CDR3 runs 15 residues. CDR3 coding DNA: TGTGCCAGCAGCCAAGTCGGACAGGAAATTTACGAGCAGTACTTC. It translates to CASSQVGQEIYEQYF.

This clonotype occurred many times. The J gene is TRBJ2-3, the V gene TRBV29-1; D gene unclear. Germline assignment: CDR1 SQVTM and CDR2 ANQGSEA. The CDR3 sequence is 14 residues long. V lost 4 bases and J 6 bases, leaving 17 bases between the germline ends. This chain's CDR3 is CSVAFLVEMDTQYF. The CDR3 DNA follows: TGCAGCGTTGCTTTTCTCGTTGAAATGGATACGCAGTATTTT.

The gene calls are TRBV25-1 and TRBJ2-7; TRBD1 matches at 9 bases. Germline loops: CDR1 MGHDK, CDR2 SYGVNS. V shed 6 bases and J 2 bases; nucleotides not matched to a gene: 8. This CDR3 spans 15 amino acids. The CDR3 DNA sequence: TGTGCCAGCAGCCCCGCCGGGACAGGGACCTACGAGCAGTACTTC. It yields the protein CASSPAGTGTYEQYF.

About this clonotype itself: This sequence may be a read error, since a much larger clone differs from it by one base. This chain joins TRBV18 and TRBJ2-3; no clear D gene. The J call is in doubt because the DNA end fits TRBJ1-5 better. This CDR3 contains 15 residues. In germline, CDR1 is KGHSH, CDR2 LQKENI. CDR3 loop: CASSQLAGGSDTQHF. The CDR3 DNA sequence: TGTGCCAGCTCACAACTAGCGGGAGGCTCAGATACGCAGCATTTT.

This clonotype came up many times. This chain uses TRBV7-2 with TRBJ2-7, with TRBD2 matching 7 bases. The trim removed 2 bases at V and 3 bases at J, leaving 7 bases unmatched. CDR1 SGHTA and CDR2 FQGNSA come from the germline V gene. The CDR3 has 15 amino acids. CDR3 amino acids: CASSLTASGFYEQYF. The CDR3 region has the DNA TGTGCCAGCAGCTTAACGGCTAGCGGATTCTACGAGCAGTACTTC. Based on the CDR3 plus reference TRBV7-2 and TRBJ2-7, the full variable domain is GAGVSQSPSNKVTEKGKDVELRCDPISGHTALYWYRQSLGQGLEFLIYFQGNSAPDKSGLPSDRFSAERTGGSVSTLTIQRTQQEDSAVYLCASSLTASGFYEQYFGPGTRLTVT.

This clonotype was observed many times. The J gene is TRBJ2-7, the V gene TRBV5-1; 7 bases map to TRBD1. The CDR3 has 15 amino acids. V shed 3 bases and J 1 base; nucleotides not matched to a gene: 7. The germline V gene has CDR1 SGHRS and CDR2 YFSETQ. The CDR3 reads CASSSGQGESYEQYF. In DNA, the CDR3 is TGCGCCAGCAGCTCCGGGCAGGGGGAATCCTACGAGCAGTACTTC.